This T cell receptor beta chain was identified in a study of human CD8 memory T cell subsets. UMI-labeled 5' RACE was used, and it produced the TCR beta libraries. No DNA is given; TCRdb re-called the 5' RACE reads and lists each CDR3 protein once. The sample is made up of roughly 4,800 distinct CDR3 sequences, and the top ten hold 20% to 30% of it. Germline CDR1 reads SGDLS; CDR2 reads YYNGEE. This CDR3 is built from 14 residues. This receptor was obtained from a human donor in good health. Sequenced sample: CD8+ effector memory T cells (TEM) sorted from PBMCs. Subset indicated: effector memory CD8 T cells, CCR7- CD45RO+ CD95+. The chain recombines TRBV9 with TRBJ2-7; lacking DNA, the TRBD2 call made by TCRdb goes unchecked. CDR3 protein: CASSVGRDSDEQYF.